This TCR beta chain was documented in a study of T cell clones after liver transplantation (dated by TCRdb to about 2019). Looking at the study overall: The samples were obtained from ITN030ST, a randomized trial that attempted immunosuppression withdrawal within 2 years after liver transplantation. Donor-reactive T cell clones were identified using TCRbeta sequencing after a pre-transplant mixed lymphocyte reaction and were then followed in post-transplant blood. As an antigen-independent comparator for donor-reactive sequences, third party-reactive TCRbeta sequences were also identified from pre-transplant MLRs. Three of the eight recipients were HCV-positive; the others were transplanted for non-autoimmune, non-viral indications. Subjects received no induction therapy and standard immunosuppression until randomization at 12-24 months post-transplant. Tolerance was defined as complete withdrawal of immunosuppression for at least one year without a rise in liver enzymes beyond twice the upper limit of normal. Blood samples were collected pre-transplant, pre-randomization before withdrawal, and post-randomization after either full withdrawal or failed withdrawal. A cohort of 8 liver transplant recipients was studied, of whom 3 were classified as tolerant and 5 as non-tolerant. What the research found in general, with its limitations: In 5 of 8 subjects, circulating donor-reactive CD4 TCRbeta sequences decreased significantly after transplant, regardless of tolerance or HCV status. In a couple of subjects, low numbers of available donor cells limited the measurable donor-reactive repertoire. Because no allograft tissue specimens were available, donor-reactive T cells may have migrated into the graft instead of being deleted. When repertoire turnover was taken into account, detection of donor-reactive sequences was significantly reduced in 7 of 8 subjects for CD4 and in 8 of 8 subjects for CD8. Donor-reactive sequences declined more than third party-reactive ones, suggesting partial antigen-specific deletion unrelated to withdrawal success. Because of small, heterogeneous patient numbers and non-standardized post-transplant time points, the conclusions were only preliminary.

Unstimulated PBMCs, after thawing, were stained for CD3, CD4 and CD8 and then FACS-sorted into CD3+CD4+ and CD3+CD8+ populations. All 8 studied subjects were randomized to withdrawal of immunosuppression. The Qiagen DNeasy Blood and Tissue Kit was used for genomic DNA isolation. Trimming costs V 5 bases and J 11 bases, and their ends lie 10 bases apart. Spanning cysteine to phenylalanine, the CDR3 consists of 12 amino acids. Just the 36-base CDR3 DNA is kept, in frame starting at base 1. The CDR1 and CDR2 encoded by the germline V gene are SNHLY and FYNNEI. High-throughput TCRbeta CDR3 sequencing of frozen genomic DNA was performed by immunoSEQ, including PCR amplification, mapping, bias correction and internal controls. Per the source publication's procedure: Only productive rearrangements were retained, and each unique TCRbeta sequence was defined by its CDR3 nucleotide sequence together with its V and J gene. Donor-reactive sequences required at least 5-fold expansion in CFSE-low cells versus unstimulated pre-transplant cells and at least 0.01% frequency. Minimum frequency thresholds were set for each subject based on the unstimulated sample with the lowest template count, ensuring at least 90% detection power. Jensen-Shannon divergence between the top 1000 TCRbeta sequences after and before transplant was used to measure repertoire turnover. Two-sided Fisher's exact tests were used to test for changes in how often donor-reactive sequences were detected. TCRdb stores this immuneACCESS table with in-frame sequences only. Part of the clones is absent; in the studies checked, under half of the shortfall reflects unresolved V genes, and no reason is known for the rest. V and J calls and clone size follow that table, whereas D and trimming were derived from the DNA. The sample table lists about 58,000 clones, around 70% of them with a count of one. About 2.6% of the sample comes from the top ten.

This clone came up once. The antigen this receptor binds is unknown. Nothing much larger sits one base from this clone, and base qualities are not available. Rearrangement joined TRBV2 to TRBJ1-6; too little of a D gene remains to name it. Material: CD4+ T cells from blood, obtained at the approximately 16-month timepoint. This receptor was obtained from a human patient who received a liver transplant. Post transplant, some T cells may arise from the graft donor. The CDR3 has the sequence CASSNDGTPLHF. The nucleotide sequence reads TGTGCCAGCAGTAACGACGGAACACCCCTCCACTTT. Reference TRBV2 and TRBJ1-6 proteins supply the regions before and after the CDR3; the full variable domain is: EPEVTQTPSHQVTQMGQEVILRCVPISNHLYFYWYRQILGQKVEFLVSFYNNEISEKSEIFDDQFSVERPDGSNFTLKIRSTKLEDSAMYFCASSNDGTPLHFGNGTRLTVT.